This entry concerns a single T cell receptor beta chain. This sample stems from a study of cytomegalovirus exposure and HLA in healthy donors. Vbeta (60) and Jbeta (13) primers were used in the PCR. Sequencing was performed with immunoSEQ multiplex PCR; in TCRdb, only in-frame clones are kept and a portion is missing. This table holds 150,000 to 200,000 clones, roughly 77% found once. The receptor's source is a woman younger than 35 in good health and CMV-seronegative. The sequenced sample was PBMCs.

The CDR3: CASSRDRVSGYTF. The CDR3 region has the DNA TGTGCCAGCAGTCGGGACAGGGTGTCGGGCTACACCTTC. The chain carries TRBV28 and TRBJ1-2, with TRBD1 identical over 9 bases. With 5 bases clipped from V and 8 bases from J, the junction kept 6 bases outside the gene matches. CDR3 length: 13 amino acids. Germline CDR1 MDHEN, CDR2 SYDVKM.